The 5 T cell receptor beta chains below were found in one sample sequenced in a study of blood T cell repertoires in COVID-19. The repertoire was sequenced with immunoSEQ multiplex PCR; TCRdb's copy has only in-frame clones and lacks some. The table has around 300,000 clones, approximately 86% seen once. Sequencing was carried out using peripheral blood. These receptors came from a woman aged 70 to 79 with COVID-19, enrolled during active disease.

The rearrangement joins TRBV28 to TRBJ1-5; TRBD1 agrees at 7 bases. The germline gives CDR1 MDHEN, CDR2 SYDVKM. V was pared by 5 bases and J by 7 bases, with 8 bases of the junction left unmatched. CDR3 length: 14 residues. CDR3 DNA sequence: TGTGCCAGCAGTCTCATACAGGGGACGCAGCCCCAGCATTTT. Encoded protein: CASSLIQGTQPQHF. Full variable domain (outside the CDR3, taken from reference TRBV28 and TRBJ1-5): DVKVTQSSRYLVKRTGEKVFLECVQDMDHENMFWYRQDPGLGLRLIYFSYDVKMKEKGDIPEGYSVSREKKERFSLILESASTNQTSMYLCASSLIQGTQPQHFGDGTRLSIL.

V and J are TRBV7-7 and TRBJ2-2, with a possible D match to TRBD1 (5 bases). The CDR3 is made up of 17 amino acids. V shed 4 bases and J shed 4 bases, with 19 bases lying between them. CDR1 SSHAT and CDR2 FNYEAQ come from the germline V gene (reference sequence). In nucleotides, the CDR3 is TGTGCCAGCAGCTCGCACCCCGGACATCTTGGCACCGGGGAGCTGTTTTTT. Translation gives CASSSHPGHLGTGELFF.

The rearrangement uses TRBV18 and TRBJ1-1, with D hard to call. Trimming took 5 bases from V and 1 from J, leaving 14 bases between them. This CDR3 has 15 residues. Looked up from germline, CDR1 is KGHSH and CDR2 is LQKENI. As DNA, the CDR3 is TGTGCCAGCTCATCTATCGCTCCAGGGAACACTGAAGCTTTCTTT. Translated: CASSSIAPGNTEAFF.

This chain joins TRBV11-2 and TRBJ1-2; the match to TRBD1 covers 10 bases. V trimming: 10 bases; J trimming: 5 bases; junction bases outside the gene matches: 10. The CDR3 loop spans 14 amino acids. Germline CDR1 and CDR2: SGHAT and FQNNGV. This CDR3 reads CATFPGTGDYGYTF. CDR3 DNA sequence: TGTGCCACCTTTCCCGGGACAGGGGATTATGGCTACACCTTC.

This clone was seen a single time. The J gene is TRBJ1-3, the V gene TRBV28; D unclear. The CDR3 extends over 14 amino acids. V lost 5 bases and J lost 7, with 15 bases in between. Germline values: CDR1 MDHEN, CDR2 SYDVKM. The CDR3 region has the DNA TGTGCCAGCAGTCTTGCTATCACGGGGAACACCATATATTTT. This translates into CASSLAITGNTIYF.